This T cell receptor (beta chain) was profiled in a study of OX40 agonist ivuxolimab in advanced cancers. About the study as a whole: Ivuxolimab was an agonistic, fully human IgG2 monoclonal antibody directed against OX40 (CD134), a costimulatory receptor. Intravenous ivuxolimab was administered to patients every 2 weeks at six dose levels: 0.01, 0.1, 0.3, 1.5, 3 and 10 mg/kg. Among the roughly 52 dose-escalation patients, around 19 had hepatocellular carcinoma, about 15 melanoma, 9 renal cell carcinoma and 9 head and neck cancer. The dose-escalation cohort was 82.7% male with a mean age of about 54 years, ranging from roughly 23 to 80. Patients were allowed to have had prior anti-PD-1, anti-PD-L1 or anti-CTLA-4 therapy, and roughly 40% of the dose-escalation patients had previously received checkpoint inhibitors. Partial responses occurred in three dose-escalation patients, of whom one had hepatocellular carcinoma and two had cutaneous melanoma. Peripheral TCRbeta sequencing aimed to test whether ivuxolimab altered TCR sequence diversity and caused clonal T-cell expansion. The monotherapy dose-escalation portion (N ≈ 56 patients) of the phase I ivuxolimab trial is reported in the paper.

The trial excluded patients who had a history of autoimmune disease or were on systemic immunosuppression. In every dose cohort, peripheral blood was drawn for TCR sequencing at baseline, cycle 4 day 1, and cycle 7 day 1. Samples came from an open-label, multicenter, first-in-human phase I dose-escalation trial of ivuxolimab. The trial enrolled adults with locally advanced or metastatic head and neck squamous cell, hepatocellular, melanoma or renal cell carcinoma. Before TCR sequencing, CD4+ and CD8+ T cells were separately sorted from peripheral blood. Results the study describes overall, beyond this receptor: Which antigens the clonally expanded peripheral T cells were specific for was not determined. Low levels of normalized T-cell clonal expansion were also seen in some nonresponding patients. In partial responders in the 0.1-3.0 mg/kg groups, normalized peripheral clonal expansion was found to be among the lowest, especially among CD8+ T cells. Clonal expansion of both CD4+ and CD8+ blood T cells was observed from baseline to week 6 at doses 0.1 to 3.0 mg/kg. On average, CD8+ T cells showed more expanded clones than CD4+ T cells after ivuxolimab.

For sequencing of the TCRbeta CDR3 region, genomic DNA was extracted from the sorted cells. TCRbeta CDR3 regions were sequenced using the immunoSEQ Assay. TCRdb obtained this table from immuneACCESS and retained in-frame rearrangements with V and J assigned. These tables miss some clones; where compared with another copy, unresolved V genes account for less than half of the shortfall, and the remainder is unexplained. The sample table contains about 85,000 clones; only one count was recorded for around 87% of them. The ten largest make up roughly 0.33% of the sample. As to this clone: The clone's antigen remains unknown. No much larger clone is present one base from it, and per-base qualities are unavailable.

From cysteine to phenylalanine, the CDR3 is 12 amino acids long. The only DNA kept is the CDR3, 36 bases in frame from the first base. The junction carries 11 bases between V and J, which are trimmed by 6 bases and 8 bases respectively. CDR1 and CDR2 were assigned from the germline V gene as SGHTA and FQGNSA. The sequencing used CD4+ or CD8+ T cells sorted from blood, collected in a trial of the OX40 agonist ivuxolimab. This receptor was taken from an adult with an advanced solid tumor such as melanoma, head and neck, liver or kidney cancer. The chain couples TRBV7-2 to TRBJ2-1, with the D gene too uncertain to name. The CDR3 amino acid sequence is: CASSRPHYEQFF. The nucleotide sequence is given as TGTGCCAGCAGTCGCCCCCACTATGAGCAGTTCTTC.